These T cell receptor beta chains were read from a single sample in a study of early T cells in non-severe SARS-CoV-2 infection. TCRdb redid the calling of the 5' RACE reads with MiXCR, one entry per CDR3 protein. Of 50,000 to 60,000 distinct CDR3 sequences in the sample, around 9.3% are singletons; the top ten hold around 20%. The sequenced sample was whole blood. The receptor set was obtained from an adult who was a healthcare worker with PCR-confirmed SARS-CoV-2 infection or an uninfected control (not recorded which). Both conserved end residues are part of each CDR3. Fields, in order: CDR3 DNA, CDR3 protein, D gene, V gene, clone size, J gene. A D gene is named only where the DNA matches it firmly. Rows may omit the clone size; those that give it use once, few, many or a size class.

CDR3 DNA: TGCGCCAGCAGTGAGTTCAGCCTTACCTACGAGCAGTACTTC
CDR3 protein: CASSEFSLTYEQYF
D gene: -
V gene: TRBV10-2
clone size: few
J gene: TRBJ2-7

CDR3 DNA: TGTGCCAGTAGGTCAGCGGGCAGGGGTTTGGGAGCAGATACGCAGTATTTT
CDR3 protein: CASRSAGRGLGADTQYF
D gene: -
V gene: TRBV19
clone size: -
J gene: TRBJ2-3

CDR3 DNA: TGCGCCAGCACCACCGGGCCCCACTACGAGCAGTACTTC
CDR3 protein: CASTTGPHYEQYF
D gene: -
V gene: TRBV5-1
clone size: -
J gene: TRBJ2-7

CDR3 DNA: TGTGCCAGCAGTCATGGACTAGCGGGGGGCTCTGAGCAGTACTTC
CDR3 protein: CASSHGLAGGSEQYF
D gene: TRBD2
V gene: TRBV3-1
clone size: -
J gene: TRBJ2-7

CDR3 DNA: TGCAGCGTTTATGGGGGGCTGTCCACTGAAGCTTTCTTT
CDR3 protein: CSVYGGLSTEAFF
D gene: -
V gene: TRBV29-1
clone size: many
J gene: TRBJ1-1

CDR3 DNA: TGTGCCAGCAGTGAGCCTATGGAGCAGACCCAGTACTTC
CDR3 protein: CASSEPMEQTQYF
D gene: -
V gene: TRBV25-1
clone size: few
J gene: TRBJ2-5

CDR3 DNA: TGTGCTAGTGGCCCGGGATCCCTTGGGAATCAGCCCCAGCATTTT
CDR3 protein: CASGPGSLGNQPQHF
D gene: -
V gene: TRBV12-5
clone size: few
J gene: TRBJ1-5

CDR3 DNA: TGTGCAAGTCGCTCCTCCTCGTGGTCAGCGGGGGAAGGCACCGGGGAGCTGTTTTTT
CDR3 protein: CASRSSSWSAGEGTGELFF
D gene: -
V gene: TRBV12-2
clone size: -
J gene: TRBJ2-2

CDR3 DNA: TGTGCCAGCAGCTTAGGCGACATGAACACTGAAGCTTTCTTT
CDR3 protein: CASSLGDMNTEAFF
D gene: -
V gene: TRBV11-1
clone size: -
J gene: TRBJ1-1

CDR3 DNA: TGTGCCATCAGTGTAGCATCGACAGCAAACTACGAGCAGTACTTC
CDR3 protein: CAISVASTANYEQYF
D gene: -
V gene: TRBV10-3
clone size: -
J gene: TRBJ2-7

CDR3 DNA: TGTGCCAGCAGCCAAGCGGGAAGCGGAGGCTACACCTTC
CDR3 protein: CASSQAGSGGYTF
D gene: -
V gene: TRBV7-9
clone size: -
J gene: TRBJ1-2

CDR3 DNA: TGTGCCAGCTCACCAGGCAGGGTAGATACGCAGTATTTT
CDR3 protein: CASSPGRVDTQYF
D gene: -
V gene: TRBV18
clone size: few
J gene: TRBJ2-3

CDR3 DNA: TGTGCCAGCAGCTACCTAGCGGGGGGCCGGGATGAGCAGTTCTTC
CDR3 protein: CASSYLAGGRDEQFF
D gene: TRBD2
V gene: TRBV7-6
clone size: many
J gene: TRBJ2-1

CDR3 DNA: TGTGCCAGCAGCTTTACCTCTGGGGCCAACGTCCTGACTTTC
CDR3 protein: CASSFTSGANVLTF
D gene: -
V gene: TRBV11-3
clone size: -
J gene: TRBJ2-6

CDR3 DNA: TGTGCCAGCAGCTCCCAGGGCTCCGTCGGGGAGCTGTTTTTT
CDR3 protein: CASSSQGSVGELFF
D gene: -
V gene: TRBV7-9
clone size: -
J gene: TRBJ2-2

CDR3 DNA: TGTGCCAGCAGCGGGGGCGGGAGCTCCTACAATGAGCAGTTCTTC
CDR3 protein: CASSGGGSSYNEQFF
D gene: -
V gene: TRBV11-2
clone size: few
J gene: TRBJ2-1

CDR3 DNA: TGTGCCAGCAGCGCCAAAATGAACCTGGACACTGAAGCTTTCTTT
CDR3 protein: CASSAKMNLDTEAFF
D gene: -
V gene: TRBV7-9
clone size: few
J gene: TRBJ1-1

CDR3 DNA: TGTGCCAGCAGCCCGGGCCGGGGGGAGCTGTTTTTT
CDR3 protein: CASSPGRGELFF
D gene: -
V gene: TRBV5-4
clone size: few
J gene: TRBJ2-2

CDR3 DNA: TGTGCCAGCAGCTACATGGGCCAAGAGACCCAGTACTTC
CDR3 protein: CASSYMGQETQYF
D gene: -
V gene: TRBV7-9
clone size: -
J gene: TRBJ2-5

CDR3 DNA: TGTGCCAGCAGCGGGGCTAGCTACACCTTC
CDR3 protein: CASSGASYTF
D gene: -
V gene: TRBV3-1
clone size: -
J gene: TRBJ1-2

CDR3 DNA: TGCGCCAGCACTACTAGCGGGGATATACAAGAGACCCAGTACTTC
CDR3 protein: CASTTSGDIQETQYF
D gene: TRBD2
V gene: TRBV10-2
clone size: many
J gene: TRBJ2-5

CDR3 DNA: TGTGCCAGCAGCCATCCGGGCAGGGGGGAAGTTCTCCATCAGCCCCAGCATTTT
CDR3 protein: CASSHPGRGEVLHQPQHF
D gene: TRBD1
V gene: TRBV12-3/TRBV12-4
clone size: many
J gene: TRBJ1-5

CDR3 DNA: TGCGCCAGGGGGGGTTGGAACACTGAAGCTTTCTTT
CDR3 protein: CARGGWNTEAFF
D gene: -
V gene: TRBV4-1
clone size: few
J gene: TRBJ1-1

CDR3 DNA: TGTGCCAGCAGCTCGGCCTACACCGGGGAGCTGTTTTTT
CDR3 protein: CASSSAYTGELFF
D gene: -
V gene: TRBV11-3
clone size: -
J gene: TRBJ2-2

CDR3 DNA: TGTGCCAGCAGTTACTTAGCGGGGGCGAACACCGGGGAGCTGTTTTTT
CDR3 protein: CASSYLAGANTGELFF
D gene: TRBD2
V gene: TRBV27
clone size: many
J gene: TRBJ2-2

CDR3 DNA: TGTGCCAGCAGGAGGGAGACCCAGTACTTC
CDR3 protein: CASRRETQYF
D gene: -
V gene: TRBV6-2/TRBV6-3
clone size: many
J gene: TRBJ2-5

CDR3 DNA: TGTGCCAGCAGCTTAGGTCCAGACTCAAATTCACCCCTCCACTTT
CDR3 protein: CASSLGPDSNSPLHF
D gene: -
V gene: TRBV7-2
clone size: few
J gene: TRBJ1-6

CDR3 DNA: TGCAGTGCCCTTAGCGGGGGTCAAGAGACCCAGTACTTC
CDR3 protein: CSALSGGQETQYF
D gene: TRBD2
V gene: TRBV20-1
clone size: many
J gene: TRBJ2-5

CDR3 DNA: TGTGCCAGCAGCCTAGCGACAGCGGGCGAGACCCAGTACTTC
CDR3 protein: CASSLATAGETQYF
D gene: -
V gene: TRBV9
clone size: many
J gene: TRBJ2-5

CDR3 DNA: TGTGCCAGCAGCCAAGAGACCAGACACCATGGCTACACCTTC
CDR3 protein: CASSQETRHHGYTF
D gene: -
V gene: TRBV3-2
clone size: few
J gene: TRBJ1-2

CDR3 DNA: TGTGCCAGCAAGCTGGACACTGAAGCTTTCTTT
CDR3 protein: CASKLDTEAFF
D gene: -
V gene: TRBV27
clone size: -
J gene: TRBJ1-1

CDR3 DNA: TGTGCCAGCAGCGCCTTAACTAGCGGGGATTCCTACAATGAGCAGTTCTTC
CDR3 protein: CASSALTSGDSYNEQFF
D gene: TRBD2
V gene: TRBV7-9
clone size: many
J gene: TRBJ2-1

CDR3 DNA: TGCAGTGCTACAGGTTTTCTGAACACTGAAGCTTTCTTT
CDR3 protein: CSATGFLNTEAFF
D gene: -
V gene: TRBV20-1
clone size: many
J gene: TRBJ1-1

CDR3 DNA: TGTGCCAGCAGGCGGACAGGGTTGAATGGCTACACCTTC
CDR3 protein: CASRRTGLNGYTF
D gene: TRBD1
V gene: TRBV7-2
clone size: few
J gene: TRBJ1-2

CDR3 DNA: TGTGCCAGCAGCCCGGGACTAGCGGAGACCCAGTACTTC
CDR3 protein: CASSPGLAETQYF
D gene: TRBD2
V gene: TRBV7-7
clone size: few
J gene: TRBJ2-5

CDR3 DNA: TGTGCCAGCAGTCAGACTAGCGGGGGCTTCTACGAGCAGTACTTC
CDR3 protein: CASSQTSGGFYEQYF
D gene: TRBD2
V gene: TRBV27
clone size: -
J gene: TRBJ2-7

CDR3 DNA: TGCAGTGCTTTAAGGGCTAGCGGTTCCCCCTACGAGCAGTACTTC
CDR3 protein: CSALRASGSPYEQYF
D gene: TRBD2
V gene: TRBV20-1
clone size: few
J gene: TRBJ2-7

CDR3 DNA: TGTGCCAGCAGCCCGAGGACACAATCGCAGCCCCAGCATTTT
CDR3 protein: CASSPRTQSQPQHF
D gene: -
V gene: TRBV7-8
clone size: -
J gene: TRBJ1-5

CDR3 DNA: TGCGCCAGCAGCCAATACAGCAACCAGATAGATACGCAGTATTTT
CDR3 protein: CASSQYSNQIDTQYF
D gene: -
V gene: TRBV5-1
clone size: few
J gene: TRBJ2-3

CDR3 DNA: TGTGCCAGCAGCTATTGGGACACCACAGATACGCAGTATTTT
CDR3 protein: CASSYWDTTDTQYF
D gene: -
V gene: TRBV7-9
clone size: -
J gene: TRBJ2-3

CDR3 DNA: TGTGCCAGCAGCCGACAGGAGGAAAAACTGTTTTTT
CDR3 protein: CASSRQEEKLFF
D gene: -
V gene: TRBV6-6
clone size: many
J gene: TRBJ1-4

CDR3 DNA: TGCAGTGCTAGAGGCGGGACAGGGGGGGCGCCCCAGCATTTT
CDR3 protein: CSARGGTGGAPQHF
D gene: TRBD1
V gene: TRBV20-1
clone size: -
J gene: TRBJ1-5

CDR3 DNA: TGTGCCAGCAGCCCGACAACAGGGTTCTCTAATTCACCCCTCCACTTT
CDR3 protein: CASSPTTGFSNSPLHF
D gene: -
V gene: TRBV3-1
clone size: -
J gene: TRBJ1-6

CDR3 DNA: TGTGCCAGCAGCCAAAAGGGGGGACCTACGAAGCAGTACTTC
CDR3 protein: CASSQKGGPTKQYF
D gene: -
V gene: TRBV3-1
clone size: many
J gene: TRBJ2-7

CDR3 DNA: TGCGCCAGCAGTGAGGTAAACAATGAGCAGTTCTTC
CDR3 protein: CASSEVNNEQFF
D gene: -
V gene: TRBV10-2
clone size: many
J gene: TRBJ2-1

CDR3 DNA: TGTGCCAGCAGTTTGGTAGGCACTGAAGCTTTCTTT
CDR3 protein: CASSLVGTEAFF
D gene: -
V gene: TRBV12-3/TRBV12-4
clone size: -
J gene: TRBJ1-1

CDR3 DNA: TGTGCCAGCAGCCAGGGACAGGGGGCGCGAGAGACCCAGTACTTC
CDR3 protein: CASSQGQGARETQYF
D gene: TRBD1
V gene: TRBV7-9
clone size: few
J gene: TRBJ2-5

CDR3 DNA: TGTGCCAGCAGTTCTCGGGCCCCGGAACCCCTCCACTTT
CDR3 protein: CASSSRAPEPLHF
D gene: -
V gene: TRBV6-1
clone size: many
J gene: TRBJ1-6

CDR3 DNA: TGCAGCGGGGGCGGGCTCTACGAGCAGTACTTC
CDR3 protein: CSGGGLYEQYF
D gene: -
V gene: TRBV29-1
clone size: few
J gene: TRBJ2-7

CDR3 DNA: TGTGCCAGCAGCCAAGAAGGAGTACTCATTTCTAACTATGGCTACACCTTC
CDR3 protein: CASSQEGVLISNYGYTF
D gene: -
V gene: TRBV3-1
clone size: many
J gene: TRBJ1-2

CDR3 DNA: TGTGCCAGCAGCTTAGTGCGGGGCTATGGCTACACCTTC
CDR3 protein: CASSLVRGYGYTF
D gene: -
V gene: TRBV7-9
clone size: many
J gene: TRBJ1-2